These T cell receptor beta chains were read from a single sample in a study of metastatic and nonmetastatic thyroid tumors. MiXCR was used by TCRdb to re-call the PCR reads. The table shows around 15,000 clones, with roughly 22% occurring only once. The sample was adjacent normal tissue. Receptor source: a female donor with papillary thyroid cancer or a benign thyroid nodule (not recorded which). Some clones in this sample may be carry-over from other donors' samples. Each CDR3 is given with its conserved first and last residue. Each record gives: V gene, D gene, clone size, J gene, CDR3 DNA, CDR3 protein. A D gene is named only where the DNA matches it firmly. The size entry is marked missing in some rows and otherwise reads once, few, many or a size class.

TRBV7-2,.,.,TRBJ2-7,TGTGCCAGCAGCCCTCTCGGGACGGTCTCGAACGAGCAGTACTTC,CASSPLGTVSNEQYF
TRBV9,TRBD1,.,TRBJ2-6,TGTGCCAGCAGCGTAAGGGACAGGAGGCTGGGGGCTTTCTCTGGGGCCAACGTCCTGACTTTC,CASSVRDRRLGAFSGANVLTF
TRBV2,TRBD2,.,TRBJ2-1,TGTGCCAGCAGTGAATTGGGCGGGAGGGGAAATGAGCAGTTCTTC,CASSELGGRGNEQFF
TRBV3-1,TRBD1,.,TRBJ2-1,TGTGCCAGCAGCCGGGGACAGGGAGGGGGTTATGAGCAGTTCTTC,CASSRGQGGGYEQFF
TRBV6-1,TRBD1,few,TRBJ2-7,TGTGCCAGCAGAACAGGGGGCGGGAACGAGCAGTACTTC,CASRTGGGNEQYF
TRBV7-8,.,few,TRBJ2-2,TGTGCCAGCAGCTTACTGTTCACCGGGGAGCTGTTTTTT,CASSLLFTGELFF
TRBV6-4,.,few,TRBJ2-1,TGTGCCAGCAGTGCGGAGGGAGTGGGTGAGCAGTTCTTC,CASSAEGVGEQFF
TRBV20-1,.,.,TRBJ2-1,TGCAGTGCAAGGACCCCATTAGGGAACAATGAGCAGTTCTTC,CSARTPLGNNEQFF
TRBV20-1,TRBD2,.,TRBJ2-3,TGCAGTGCCCCATCAGCAGGACTAGCGGGAGTTAGCACAGATACGCAGTATTTT,CSAPSAGLAGVSTDTQYF
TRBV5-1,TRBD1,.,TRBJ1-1,TGCGCCAGCAGCTCCTCGACAGGGAGGTTGAACACTGAAGCTTTCTTT,CASSSSTGRLNTEAFF
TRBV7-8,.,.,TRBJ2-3,TGTGCTAGCAGCCAGTGGTCCTTAGCAAGCACAGATACGCAGTATTTT,CASSQWSLASTDTQYF
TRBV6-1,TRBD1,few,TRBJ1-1,TGTGCCAGCAGTTCGGGACAGTTGGGAGAGACTGAAGCTTTCTTT,CASSSGQLGETEAFF
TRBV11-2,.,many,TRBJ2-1,TGTGCCAGCAGCCAGGACATAAACTCCTACAATGAGCAGTTCTTC,CASSQDINSYNEQFF
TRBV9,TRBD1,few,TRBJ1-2,TGTGCCAGCAGCGATCGACAGGGTCCCTATGGCTACACCTTC,CASSDRQGPYGYTF
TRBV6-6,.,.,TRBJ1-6,TGTGCCAGCAGTTACGGAGGGGCGTTCGGTTCACCCCTCCACTTT,CASSYGGAFGSPLHF
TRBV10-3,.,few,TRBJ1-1,TGTGCCATCAGTGAAGGGGATAGGAACACTGAAGCTTTCTTT,CAISEGDRNTEAFF
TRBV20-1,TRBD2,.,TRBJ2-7,TGCAGTGCTAGAGATCCTAGCGGGAGCTTCGAGCAGTACTTC,CSARDPSGSFEQYF
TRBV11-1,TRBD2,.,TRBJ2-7,TGTGCCAGCAGCTCCAATGAGCGGGAGTATATCCACGAGCAGTACTTC,CASSSNEREYIHEQYF
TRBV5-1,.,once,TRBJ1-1,TGCGCCAGCAGCTTGGGAGGGCTCGCTTTCTTT,CASSLGGLAFF
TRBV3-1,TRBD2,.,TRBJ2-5,TGTGCCAGCAGCCCTCTAGCGGGGCACCAAGAGACCCAGTACTTC,CASSPLAGHQETQYF
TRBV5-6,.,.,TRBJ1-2,TGTGCCAGCAGCACCCAAGAACAGGGAATATACTATGGCTACACCTTC,CASSTQEQGIYYGYTF
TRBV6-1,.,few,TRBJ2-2,TGTGCCAGCAGTGAATGGGTGTCCAGGGGGGATTTGGGGGAGCTGTTTTTT,CASSEWVSRGDLGELFF
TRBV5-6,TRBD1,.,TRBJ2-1,TGTGCCAGCAGCTTGGCACAGGGGGCGCTTTACAATGAGCAGTTCTTC,CASSLAQGALYNEQFF
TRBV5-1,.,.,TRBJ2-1,TGCGCCAGCAGCCTCGGACGGATAAACTACAATGAGCAGTTCTTC,CASSLGRINYNEQFF
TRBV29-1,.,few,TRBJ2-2,TGCAGCGTCTATTGGGAAACCGGGGAGCTGTTTTTT,CSVYWETGELFF
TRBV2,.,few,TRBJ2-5,TGTGCCAGCACCAAGGGGTGGGAGACACAGTACTTC,CASTKGWETQYF
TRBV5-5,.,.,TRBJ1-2,TGTGCCAGCAGCCCGGACGCAGGGAGCGGGTATGGCTACACCTTC,CASSPDAGSGYGYTF
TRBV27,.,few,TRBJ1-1,TGTGCCAGCAGTTTAAGTGGAGGGGTCACTGAAGCTTTCTTT,CASSLSGGVTEAFF
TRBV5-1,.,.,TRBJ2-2,TGCGCCAGCAGCTTGGGGGGGGCCACGCAGCTGTTTTTT,CASSLGGATQLFF
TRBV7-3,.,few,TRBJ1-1,TGTGCCAGCAGCCAGGGACCGAACACTGAAGCTTTCTTT,CASSQGPNTEAFF
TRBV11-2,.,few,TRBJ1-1,TGTGCCAGCAGCCCCCGGACGGCGAACACTGAAGCTTTCTTT,CASSPRTANTEAFF
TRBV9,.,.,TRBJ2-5,TGTGCCAGCAGCGGTGGCTCGGGCGTTGATACCCAGTACTTC,CASSGGSGVDTQYF
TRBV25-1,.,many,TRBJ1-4,TGTGCCAGCAGTCTAGGGACGACAGGCCTAGAAAAACTGTTTTTT,CASSLGTTGLEKLFF
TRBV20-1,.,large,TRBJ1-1,TGCAGTGCTAGTGTCAGGGCCCCCCACACTGAAGCTTTCTTT,CSASVRAPHTEAFF
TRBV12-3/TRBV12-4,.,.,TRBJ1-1,TGTGCCAGCAGTTTAGCAGGGGCGAGGGAAGCTTTCTTT,CASSLAGAREAFF
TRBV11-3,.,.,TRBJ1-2,TGTGCCAGCAGCCCCCGGGGGGCAGGGCTCGGCTACACCTTC,CASSPRGAGLGYTF
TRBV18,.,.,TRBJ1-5,TGTGCCAGCTCACCGCAAAGGGATCAGCCCCAGCATTTT,CASSPQRDQPQHF
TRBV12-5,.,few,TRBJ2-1,TGTGCTAGTGGCCCGAGCCAGTTCTTC,CASGPSQFF
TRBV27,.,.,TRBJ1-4,TGTGCCAGCAGTTTATCTATTCCCGGCCGCTCGTCAACTAATGAAAAACTGTTTTTT,CASSLSIPGRSSTNEKLFF
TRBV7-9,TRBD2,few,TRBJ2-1,TGTGCCAGCAGCCCTCTGGGAGGCGGGGGGTCCTACAATGAGCAGTTCTTC,CASSPLGGGGSYNEQFF
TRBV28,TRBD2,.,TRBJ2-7,TGTGCCAGCAGTTTATACCGTCTAGCGGGCATCTACGAGCAGTACTTC,CASSLYRLAGIYEQYF
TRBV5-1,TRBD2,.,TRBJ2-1,TGCGCCAGCAGCTCCTTGGGGACTAGCTGGAGGAGAAATGAGCAGTTCTTC,CASSSLGTSWRRNEQFF
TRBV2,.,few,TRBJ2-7,TGTGCCAGCAGGGTACAGGGCTCCTACGAGCAGTACTTC,CASRVQGSYEQYF
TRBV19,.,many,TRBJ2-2,TGTGCCAGCTGGAAGGGAGCCGGGGAGCTGTTTTTT,CASWKGAGELFF
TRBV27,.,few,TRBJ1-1,TGTGCCAGCAGTCTACAGGGCCGCACTGAAGCTTTCTTT,CASSLQGRTEAFF
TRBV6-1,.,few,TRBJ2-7,TGTGCCAGCAGTGGACTGTACAGCATAACCACCTACGAGCAGTACTTC,CASSGLYSITTYEQYF
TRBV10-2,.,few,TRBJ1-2,TGCGCCAGCAGTGGAGGATATGGCTACACCTTC,CASSGGYGYTF
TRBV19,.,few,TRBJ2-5,TGTGCCAGTTCCCCCGGGGTCCGGGAGACCCAGTACTTC,CASSPGVRETQYF
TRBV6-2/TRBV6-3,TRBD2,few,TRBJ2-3,TGTGCCAGCAGTGAGCTCTTTGGGACTAGCGGTTCTACGCAGTATTTT,CASSELFGTSGSTQYF
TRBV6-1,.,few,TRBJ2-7,TGTGCCAGCAGAGAACTGGACAGCCTAACCACCCACGAGCAGTACTTC,CASRELDSLTTHEQYF
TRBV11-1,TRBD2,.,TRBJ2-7,TGTGCCAGCAGCTTGAGCGGGAGTAACGAGCAGTACTTC,CASSLSGSNEQYF
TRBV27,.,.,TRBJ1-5,TGTGCCAGCGCTCAGGTGTTAAATCAGCCCCAGCATTTT,CASAQVLNQPQHF
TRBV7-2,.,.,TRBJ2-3,TGTGCCAGCAGCTTAGGGTTGAGGGCTAGCACAGATACGCAGTATTTT,CASSLGLRASTDTQYF
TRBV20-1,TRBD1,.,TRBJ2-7,TGCAGTGCTGAGGGATCGGGGACAGGACCTTACGAGCAGTACTTC,CSAEGSGTGPYEQYF